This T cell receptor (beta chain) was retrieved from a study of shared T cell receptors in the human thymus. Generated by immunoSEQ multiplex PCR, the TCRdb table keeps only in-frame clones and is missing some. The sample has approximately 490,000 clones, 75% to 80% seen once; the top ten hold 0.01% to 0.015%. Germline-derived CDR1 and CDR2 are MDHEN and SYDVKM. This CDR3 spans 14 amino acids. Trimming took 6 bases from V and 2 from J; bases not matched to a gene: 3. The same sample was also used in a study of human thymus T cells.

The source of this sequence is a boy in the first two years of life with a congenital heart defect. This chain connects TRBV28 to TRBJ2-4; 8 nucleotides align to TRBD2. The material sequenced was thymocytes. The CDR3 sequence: CASRERETKNIQYF. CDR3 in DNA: TGTGCCAGCAGGGAGCGGGAGACCAAAAACATTCAGTACTTC.